This T cell receptor beta chain was sequenced in a study of blood T cell repertoires in COVID-19. Clones were read by immunoSEQ multiplex PCR, and TCRdb kept only the in-frame ones, dropping some. The sample yields some 250,000 clones, approximately 86% seen once. CDR3 length equals 14 residues. Germline-derived CDR1 and CDR2 are LGHNT and FRNRAP. The V end lost 6 bases, the J end lost 1 base, and 10 bases lay between the germline ends. This sequence was found in a woman in her seventies with active or convalescent COVID-19. The gene calls are TRBV12-5 and TRBJ1-3, with D perhaps matching TRBD1 (5 bases). Specimen: peripheral blood. Here the CDR3 reads CASGPTVSGNTIYF. The CDR3 coding sequence is TGTGCTAGTGGGCCGACAGTATCTGGAAACACCATATATTTT. Based on the CDR3 plus reference TRBV12-5 and TRBJ1-3, the full variable domain is DARVTQTPRHKVTEMGQEVTMRCQPILGHNTVFWYRQTMMQGLELLAYFRNRAPLDDSGMPKDRFSAEMPDATLATLKIQPSEPRDSAVYFCASGPTVSGNTIYFGEGSWLTVV.